This record looks at one T cell receptor (beta chain) sequence and its context. Its specificity is unknown. This specimen comes from a study of vaccination effects on CD4 cells after COVID-19. About the research overall: The cohort was immunized with two doses of either the BNT162b2 or mRNA-1273 vaccine.

Trimming took 5 bases from V and 2 from J; bases not matched to a gene: 16. The CDR3 extends over 18 amino acids. Germline CDR1 reads KGHDR; CDR2 reads SFDVKD. Sequenced by immunoSEQ multiplex PCR; TCRdb stores in-frame clones only, minus some. This table has under 30,000 clones, 65% appearing once. With 10 to 11 days of culture completed, CD4+ T cells were isolated. This sample comprised CD4+ T cells from PBMCs cultured without peptide, obtained before COVID-19 vaccination. The chain links TRBV24-1 to TRBJ2-5; 7 bases are a match to TRBD1. This receptor was identified in a human donor who received a COVID-19 vaccine. This CDR3 reads CATSGNTAGTDIQETQYF. The CDR3 nucleotides are TGTGCCACCAGTGGGAATACTGCCGGGACAGATATTCAAGAGACCCAGTACTTC.